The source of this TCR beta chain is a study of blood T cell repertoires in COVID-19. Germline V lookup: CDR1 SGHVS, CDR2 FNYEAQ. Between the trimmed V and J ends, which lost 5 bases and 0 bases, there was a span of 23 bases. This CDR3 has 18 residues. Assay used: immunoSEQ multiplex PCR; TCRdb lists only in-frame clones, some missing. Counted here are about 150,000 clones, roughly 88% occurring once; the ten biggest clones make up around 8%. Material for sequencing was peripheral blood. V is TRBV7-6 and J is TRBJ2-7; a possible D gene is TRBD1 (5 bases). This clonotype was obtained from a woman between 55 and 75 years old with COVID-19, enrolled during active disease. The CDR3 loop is CASSRFLPLQGPSYEQYF. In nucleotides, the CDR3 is TGTGCCAGCAGCCGTTTCCTACCCCTCCAGGGCCCCTCCTACGAGCAGTACTTC.